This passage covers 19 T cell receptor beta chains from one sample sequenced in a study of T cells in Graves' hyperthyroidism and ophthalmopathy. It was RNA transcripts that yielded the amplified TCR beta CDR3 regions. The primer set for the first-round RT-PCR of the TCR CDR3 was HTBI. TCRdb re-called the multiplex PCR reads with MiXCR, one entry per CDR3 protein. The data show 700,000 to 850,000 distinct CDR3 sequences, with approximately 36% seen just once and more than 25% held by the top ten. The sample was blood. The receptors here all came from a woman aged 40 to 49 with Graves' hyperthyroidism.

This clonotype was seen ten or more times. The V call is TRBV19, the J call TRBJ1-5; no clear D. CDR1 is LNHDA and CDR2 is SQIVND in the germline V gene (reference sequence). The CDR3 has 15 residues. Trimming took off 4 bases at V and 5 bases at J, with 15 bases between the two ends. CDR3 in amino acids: CASSTITGSDQPQHF. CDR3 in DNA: TGTGCCAGTAGTACCATCACTGGTTCGGATCAGCCCCAGCATTTT. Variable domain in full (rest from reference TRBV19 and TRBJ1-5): DGGITQSPKYLFRKEGQNVTLSCEQNLNHDAMYWYRQDPGQGLRLIYYSQIVNDFQKGDIAEGYSVSREKKESFPLTVTSAQKNPTAFYLCASSTITGSDQPQHFGDGTRLSIL.

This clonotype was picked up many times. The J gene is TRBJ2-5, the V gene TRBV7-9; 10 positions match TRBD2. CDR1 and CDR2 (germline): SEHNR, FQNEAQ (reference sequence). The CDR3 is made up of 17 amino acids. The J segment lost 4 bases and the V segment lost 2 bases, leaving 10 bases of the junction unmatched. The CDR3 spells CASSLWLAGEVIETQYF. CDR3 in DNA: TGTGCCAGCAGCTTATGGCTAGCGGGAGAAGTCATAGAGACCCAGTACTTC. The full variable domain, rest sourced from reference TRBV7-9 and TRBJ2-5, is DTGVSQNPRHKITKRGQNVTFRCDPISEHNRLYWYRQTLGQGPEFLTYFQNEAQLEKSRLLSDRFSAERPKGSFSTLEIQRTEQGDSAMYLCASSLWLAGEVIETQYFGPGTRLLVL.

CDR3 in DNA: TGCAGCGTTGAAACCCCGAGCCCCCAAGAGACCCAGTACTTC. This codes for CSVETPSPQETQYF. The chain links TRBV29-1 to TRBJ2-5; D is unresolved. The V end lost 2 bases, the J end lost 1 base, and 11 bases lay between the germline ends. The CDR3 totals 14 residues. Germline V gives CDR1 SQVTM, CDR2 ANQGSEA.

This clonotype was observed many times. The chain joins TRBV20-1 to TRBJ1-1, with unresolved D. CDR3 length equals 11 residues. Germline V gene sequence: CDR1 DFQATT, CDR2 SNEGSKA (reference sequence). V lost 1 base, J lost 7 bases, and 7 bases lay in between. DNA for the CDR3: TGCAGTGCTAGAGTTCGGCTTGAAGCTTTCTTT. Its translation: CSARVRLEAFF.

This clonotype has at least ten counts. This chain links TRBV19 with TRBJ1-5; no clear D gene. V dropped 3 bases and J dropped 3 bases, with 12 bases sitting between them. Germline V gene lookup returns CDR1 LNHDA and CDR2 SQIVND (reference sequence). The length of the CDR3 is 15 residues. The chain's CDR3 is CASSIRQEHNQPQHF. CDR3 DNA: TGTGCCAGTAGTATTCGCCAGGAGCACAATCAGCCCCAGCATTTT.

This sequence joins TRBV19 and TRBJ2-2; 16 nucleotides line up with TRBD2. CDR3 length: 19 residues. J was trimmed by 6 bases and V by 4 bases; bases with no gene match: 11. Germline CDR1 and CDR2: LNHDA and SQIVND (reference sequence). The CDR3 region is CASSKAGLAGGRLSGELFF. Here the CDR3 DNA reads TGTGCCAGTAGTAAAGCGGGACTAGCGGGGGGGCGGCTCTCCGGGGAGCTGTTTTTT.

The CDR3: CASSPLRSVGYEQYF. The CDR3 nucleotides are TGTGCCAGCAGCCCGCTCCGATCCGTAGGCTACGAGCAGTACTTC. V and J are TRBV11-2 and TRBJ2-7; D is ambiguous. The CDR3 length is 15 residues. Deletions cut 5 bases from V and 3 bases from J, with 17 bases between. CDR1 SGHAT and CDR2 FQNNGV come from the germline V gene. Filled out from reference TRBV11-2 and TRBJ2-7, the complete variable domain reads EAGVAQSPRYKIIEKRQSVAFWCNPISGHATLYWYQQILGQGPKLLIQFQNNGVVDDSQLPKDRFSAERLKGVDSTLKIQPAKLEDSAVYLCASSPLRSVGYEQYFGPGTRLTVT.

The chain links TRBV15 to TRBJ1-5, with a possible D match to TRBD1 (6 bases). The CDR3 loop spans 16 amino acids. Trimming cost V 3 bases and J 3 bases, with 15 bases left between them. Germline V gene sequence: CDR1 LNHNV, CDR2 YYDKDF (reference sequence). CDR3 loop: CATSSHGTGLNQPQHF. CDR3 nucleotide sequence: TGTGCCACCAGCAGCCATGGCACAGGGCTCAATCAGCCCCAGCATTTT.

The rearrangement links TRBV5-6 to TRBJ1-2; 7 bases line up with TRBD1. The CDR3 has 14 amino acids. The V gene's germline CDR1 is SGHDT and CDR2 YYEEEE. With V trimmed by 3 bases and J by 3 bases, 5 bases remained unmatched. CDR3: CASSSTGMDYGYTF. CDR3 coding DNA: TGTGCCAGCAGCTCGACAGGGATGGACTATGGCTACACCTTC.

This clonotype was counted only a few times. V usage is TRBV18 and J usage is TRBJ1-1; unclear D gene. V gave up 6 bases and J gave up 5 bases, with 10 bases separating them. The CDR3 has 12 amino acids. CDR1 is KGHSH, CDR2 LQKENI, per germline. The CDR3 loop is CASSPRRTEAFF. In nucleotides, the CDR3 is TGTGCCAGCTCCCCCAGAAGGACTGAAGCTTTCTTT.

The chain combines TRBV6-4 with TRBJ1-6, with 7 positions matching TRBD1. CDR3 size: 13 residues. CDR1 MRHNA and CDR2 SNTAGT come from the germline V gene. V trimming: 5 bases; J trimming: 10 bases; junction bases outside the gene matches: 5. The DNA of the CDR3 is TGTGCCAGCAGTACGACAGGGAGGTCACCCCTCCACTTT. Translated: CASSTTGRSPLHF.

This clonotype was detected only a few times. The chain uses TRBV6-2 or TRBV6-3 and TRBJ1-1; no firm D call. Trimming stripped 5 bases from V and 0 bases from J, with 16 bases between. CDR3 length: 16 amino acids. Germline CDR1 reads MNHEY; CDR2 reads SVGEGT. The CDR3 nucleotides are TGTGCCAGCAGTGCAGAGATACGGGCCCTGAACACTGAAGCTTTCTTT. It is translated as CASSAEIRALNTEAFF.

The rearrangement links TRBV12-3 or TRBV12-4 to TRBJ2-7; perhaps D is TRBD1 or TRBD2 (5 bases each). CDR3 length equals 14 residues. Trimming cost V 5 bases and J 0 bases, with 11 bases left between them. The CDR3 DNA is TGTGCCAGCAGTGCCGGGACCCTCTCCTACGAGCAGTACTTC. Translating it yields CASSAGTLSYEQYF.

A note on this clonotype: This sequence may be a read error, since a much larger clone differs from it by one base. The CDR3 loop reads CATQSGGSTEAFF. The CDR3, as DNA: TGTGCCACCCAAAGCGGGGGGAGCACTGAAGCTTTCTTT. The chain is built from TRBV12-3 or TRBV12-4 and TRBJ1-1, with a possible D match to TRBD1 (5 bases). The CDR3 spans 13 residues. V was shortened by 10 bases and J by 4 bases, with 16 bases between the two germline ends.

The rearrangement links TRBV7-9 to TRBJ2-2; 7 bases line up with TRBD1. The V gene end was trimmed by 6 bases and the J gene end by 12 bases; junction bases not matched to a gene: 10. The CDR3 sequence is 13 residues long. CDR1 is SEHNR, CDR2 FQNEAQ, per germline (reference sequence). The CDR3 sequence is CASRPRQGGKLFF. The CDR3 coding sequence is TGTGCCAGCAGACCTCGACAGGGCGGAAAGCTGTTTTTT.

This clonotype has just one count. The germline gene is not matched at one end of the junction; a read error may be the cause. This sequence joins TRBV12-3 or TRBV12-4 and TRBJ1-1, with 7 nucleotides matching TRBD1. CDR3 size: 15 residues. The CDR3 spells CASSFHRGLNTEALF. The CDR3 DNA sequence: TGTGCCAGCAGTTTTCACAGGGGATTGAACACTGAAGCTCTCTTT.

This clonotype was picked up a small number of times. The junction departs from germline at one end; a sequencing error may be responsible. The CDR3 protein is CASSLGWRIGGYIF. The CDR3 DNA follows: TGTGCCAGCAGCTTAGGGTGGCGGATCGGCGGCTACATCTTC. This chain links TRBV7-9 with TRBJ1-2; no clear D. CDR1 and CDR2 (germline): SEHNR, FQNEAQ (reference sequence). The CDR3 is 14 amino acids.

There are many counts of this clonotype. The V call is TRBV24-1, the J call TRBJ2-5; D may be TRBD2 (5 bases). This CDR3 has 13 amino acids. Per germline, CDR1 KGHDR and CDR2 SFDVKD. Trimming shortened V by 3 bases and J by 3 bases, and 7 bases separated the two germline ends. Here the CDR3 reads CATSDPGKETQYF. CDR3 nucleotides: TGTGCCACCAGTGATCCGGGGAAAGAGACCCAGTACTTC.

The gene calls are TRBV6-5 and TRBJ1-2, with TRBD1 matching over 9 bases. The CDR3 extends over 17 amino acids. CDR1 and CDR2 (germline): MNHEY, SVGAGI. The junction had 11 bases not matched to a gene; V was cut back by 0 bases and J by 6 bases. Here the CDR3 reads CASSYSRPGTGNDGYTF. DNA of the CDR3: TGTGCCAGCAGTTACTCGAGACCCGGGACAGGGAACGATGGCTACACCTTC.